This TCR beta chain was observed in a study of regulatory T cells in long-lasting Graves disease. Background on the study: Newly diagnosed Graves' patients took antithyroid drugs under 3 months.

The TCR beta library used iRepertoire HTBI primers with Arm-PCR amplification of CDR3. TCRdb itself ran the multiplex PCR reads through MiXCR, one entry per CDR3 protein. The table lists 550,000 or so distinct CDR3 sequences, more than 10% of them singletons. This clonotype is a singleton in its sample. Indicated time point: newly diagnosed GD, antithyroid drugs for less than 3 months. Isolated PBMC RNA provided the starting material for the TCR library. These data also featured in a second study, about T cells in Graves' hyperthyroidism and ophthalmopathy. According to that study: The study defined stable Graves' hyperthyroidism as no ophthalmopathy progression within 18 months. Ophthalmopathy and stable hyperthyroidism were separated by a 13 V-J model.

The sample here was peripheral blood mononuclear cells (PBMCs), taken at new diagnosis, from a patient treated with antithyroid drugs. The clonotype originates from a woman aged 25 to 45 with Graves disease.

The CDR3 DNA reads as TGCGCCAGCAGCCAAGGGACTAGCGCTCCTGATACGCAGTATTTT. This codes for CASSQGTSAPDTQYF. V and J are TRBV4-1 and TRBJ2-3; TRBD2 agrees at 9 bases. The germline V gene encodes CDR1 MGHRA and CDR2 YSYEKL. The CDR3 covers 15 residues. The V and J ends lost 1 base and 6 bases, in that order; junction bases with no gene match: 5.